One sample yielded the 7 T cell receptor beta chains listed below, sequenced in a study of post-analysis software for immune sequencing data. Study-wide results and caveats: The study found TRBV5-6, TRBV5-1 and TRBV20-1 among about five TRBV segments more frequent in patients than controls.

What these receptors recognize is not known. TCR beta libraries were prepared from cDNA with unique molecular identifiers. MiXCR, applied by TCRdb to the PCR reads, yields one record per CDR3 protein. The sample has hundreds of thousands of distinct CDR3 sequences; roughly two fifths are singletons. Input material: blood. Receptor source: a girl aged 10 to 17 with multiple sclerosis.

This chain uses TRBV7-6 with TRBJ2-7; 10 bases are shared with TRBD1. Germline lookup yields CDR1 SGHVS and CDR2 FNYEAQ. The CDR3 consists of 14 residues. V shed 5 bases and J 7 bases; nucleotides not matched to a gene: 8. The CDR3 spells CASSPRQGAWEQYF. As DNA, the CDR3 is TGTGCCAGCAGCCCACGACAGGGGGCGTGGGAGCAGTACTTC.

The gene calls are TRBV27 and TRBJ1-1; D is unclear. The length of the CDR3 is 17 residues. Between the trimmed V and J ends, which lost 0 bases and 0 bases, there was a span of 14 bases. CDR1 MNHEY and CDR2 SMNVEV come from the germline V gene (reference sequence). CDR3 nucleotides: TGTGCCAGCAGTTTATCCCGATGGGCACGGCTGAACACTGAAGCTTTCTTT. It specifies CASSLSRWARLNTEAFF.

This clonotype came up a few times. This chain links TRBV25-1 with TRBJ2-7, with TRBD1 identical over 10 bases. The CDR3 is made up of 17 amino acids. After removal of 1 base from V and 6 bases from J, the junction contained 12 bases not matched to a gene. Germline V CDR1 and CDR2: MGHDK, SYGVNS. CDR3 amino acids: CASSELRVGTGDSEQYF. The CDR3 DNA reads as TGTGCCAGCAGTGAATTGAGGGTGGGGACAGGGGATTCCGAGCAGTACTTC.

This rearrangement joins TRBV29-1 to TRBJ2-7, with TRBD1 identical over 11 bases. Germline CDR1 reads SQVTM; CDR2 reads ANQGSEA. J lost 3 bases, V lost 1 base, and 11 bases had no gene match. CDR3 length equals 17 residues. CDR3 coding DNA: TGCAGCGTTGAAGGCCCGGGACAGGGGGGAAAAATCTACGAGCAGTACTTC. Residues: CSVEGPGQGGKIYEQYF.

V is TRBV4-1 and J is TRBJ1-1, with D possibly TRBD1 on 5 matching bases. Germline lookup yields CDR1 MGHRA and CDR2 YSYEKL. This CDR3 region has 15 residues. V lost 2 bases and J 4 bases, leaving 14 bases between the germline ends. The CDR3 region is CASSQPFGGVTEAFF. Written as DNA, the CDR3 is TGCGCCAGCAGCCAACCATTCGGGGGAGTCACTGAAGCTTTCTTT.

V gene TRBV4-2 combines with J gene TRBJ2-7; D uncertain. The CDR3 is 14 residues long. Looked up from germline, CDR1 is LGHNA and CDR2 is YNFKEQ. V gave up 1 base and J gave up 1 base, with 8 bases separating them. The CDR3 loop reads CASSQGHISYEQYF. The CDR3, as DNA: TGTGCCAGCAGCCAAGGTCACATTTCCTACGAGCAGTACTTC.

The chain combines TRBV4-2 with TRBJ1-2; D is undetermined. The germline gives CDR1 LGHNA, CDR2 YNFKEQ. CDR3 length: 14 amino acids. V lost 0 bases and J 7 bases, leaving 12 bases between the germline ends. CDR3 in amino acids: CASSQDTATGGYTF. The CDR3 bases are TGTGCCAGCAGCCAAGATACAGCGACGGGTGGCTACACCTTC.